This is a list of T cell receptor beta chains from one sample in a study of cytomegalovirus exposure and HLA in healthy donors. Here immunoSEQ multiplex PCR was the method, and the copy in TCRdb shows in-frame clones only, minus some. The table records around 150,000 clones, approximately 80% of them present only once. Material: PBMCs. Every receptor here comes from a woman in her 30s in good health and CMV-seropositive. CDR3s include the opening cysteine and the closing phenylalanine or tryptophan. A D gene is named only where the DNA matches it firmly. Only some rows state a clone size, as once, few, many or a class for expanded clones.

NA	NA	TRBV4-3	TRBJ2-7	TGCGCCAGCAGCCAAGTGGCAGAATCCTCCTACGAGCAGTACTTC	CASSQVAESSYEQYF
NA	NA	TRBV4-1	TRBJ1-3	TGCGCCAGCAGCCAAGATCGGAGGCTGGGGGGCACCATATATTTT	CASSQDRRLGGTIYF
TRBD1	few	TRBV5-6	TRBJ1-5	TGTGCCATTGGACAGGGGGGGGGAAAGCCCCAGCATTTT	CAIGQGGGKPQHF
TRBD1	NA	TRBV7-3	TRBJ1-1	TGTGCCAGCAGCTTGACGACAGGGAGCACTGAAGCTTTCTTT	CASSLTTGSTEAFF
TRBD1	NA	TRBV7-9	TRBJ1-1	TGTGCCAGCAGCTCGACAGGGGCATACGGAACTGAAGCTTTCTTT	CASSSTGAYGTEAFF
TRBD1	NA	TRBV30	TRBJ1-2	TGTGCCTGGGGTCGGAAGGGGGCCGACTTCCCCACCTTC	CAWGRKGADFPTF
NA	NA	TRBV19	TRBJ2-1	TGTGCCAGTAGTTGGGGGACTGGTAATGAGCAGTTCTTC	CASSWGTGNEQFF
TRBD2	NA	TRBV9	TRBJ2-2	TGTGCCAGCAGCGTAGCGGCTAGCGGGGGGGCCGGGGAGCTGTTTTTT	CASSVAASGGAGELFF
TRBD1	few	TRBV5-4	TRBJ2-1	TGTGCCAGCAGCGCCTTAGGGCCGGGACAGGGAGACAATGAGCAGTTCTTC	CASSALGPGQGDNEQFF
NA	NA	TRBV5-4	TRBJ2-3	TGTGCCAGCAGCTTGGCCGGGACTTGGGGCGATACGCAGTATTTT	CASSLAGTWGDTQYF
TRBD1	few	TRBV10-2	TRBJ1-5	TGCGCCAGCAGTGAGTCGAATATCGACAGGGACCGTCCCCAGCATTTT	CASSESNIDRDRPQHF
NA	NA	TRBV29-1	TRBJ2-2	TGCAGCGTTGACATGCAGGGCCGCGGAGAGACCGGGGAGCTGTTTTTT	CSVDMQGRGETGELFF
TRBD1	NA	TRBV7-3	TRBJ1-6	TGTGCCAGCAGCTTGGGACAGAGTAATTCACCCCTCCACTTT	CASSLGQSNSPLHF
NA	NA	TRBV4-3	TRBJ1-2	TGCGCCAGCAGCCAAGCAAGCGTCAGAAACTATGGCTACACCTTC	CASSQASVRNYGYTF
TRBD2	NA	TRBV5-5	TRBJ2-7	TGTGCCAGCAGCTTGGGATGGGTGACTAGCGAATCCTACGAGCAGTACTTC	CASSLGWVTSESYEQYF
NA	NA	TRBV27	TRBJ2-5	TGTGCCAGCAGTTTATGGGCAGGGCGGGAGACCCAGTACTTC	CASSLWAGRETQYF
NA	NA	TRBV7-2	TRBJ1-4	TGTGCCAGCAGCTCCACTCGTCCCCCTGAAAAACTGTTTTTT	CASSSTRPPEKLFF
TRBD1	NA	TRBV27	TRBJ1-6	TGTGCCAGCAGTTATCGGACCGGGACAGTTAATTCACCCCTCCACTTT	CASSYRTGTVNSPLHF
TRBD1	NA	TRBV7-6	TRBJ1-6	TGTGCCAGCAGCTTCCTCCAAGGGACAGTCCATTCACCCCTCCACTTT	CASSFLQGTVHSPLHF
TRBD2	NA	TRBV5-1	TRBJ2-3	TGCGCCAGCAGCTTGGGGTTAGCGGGGGGGAACGCCGGCACAGATACGCAGTATTTT	CASSLGLAGGNAGTDTQYF
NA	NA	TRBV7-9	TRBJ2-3	TGTGCCAGCATTACAGATGCAGATACGCAGTATTTT	CASITDADTQYF